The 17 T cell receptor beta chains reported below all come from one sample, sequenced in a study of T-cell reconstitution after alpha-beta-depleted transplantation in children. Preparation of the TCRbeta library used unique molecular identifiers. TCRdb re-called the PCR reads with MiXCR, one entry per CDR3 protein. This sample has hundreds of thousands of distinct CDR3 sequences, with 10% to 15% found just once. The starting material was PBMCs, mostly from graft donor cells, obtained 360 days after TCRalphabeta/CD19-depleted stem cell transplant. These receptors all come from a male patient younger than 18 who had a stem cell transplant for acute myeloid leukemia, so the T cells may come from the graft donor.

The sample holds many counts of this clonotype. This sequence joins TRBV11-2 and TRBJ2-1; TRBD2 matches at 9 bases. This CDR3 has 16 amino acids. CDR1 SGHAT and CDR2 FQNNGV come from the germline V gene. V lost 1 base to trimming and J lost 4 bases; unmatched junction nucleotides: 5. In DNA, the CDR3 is TGTGCCAGCAGCTTAGTGGGACTAGCTCCATACAATGAGCAGTTCTTC. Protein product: CASSLVGLAPYNEQFF.

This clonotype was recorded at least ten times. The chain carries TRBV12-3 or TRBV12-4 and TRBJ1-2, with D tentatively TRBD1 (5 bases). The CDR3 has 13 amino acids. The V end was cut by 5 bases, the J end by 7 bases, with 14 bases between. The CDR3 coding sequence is TGTGCCAGCAGTCTCCAGGGATCTGGTGGCTACACCTTC. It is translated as CASSLQGSGGYTF.

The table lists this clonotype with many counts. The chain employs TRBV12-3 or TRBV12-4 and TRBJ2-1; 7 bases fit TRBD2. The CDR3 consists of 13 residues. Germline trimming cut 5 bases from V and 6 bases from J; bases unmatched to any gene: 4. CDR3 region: CASSPGGPNEQFF. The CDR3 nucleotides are TGTGCCAGCAGTCCGGGGGGACCCAATGAGCAGTTCTTC.

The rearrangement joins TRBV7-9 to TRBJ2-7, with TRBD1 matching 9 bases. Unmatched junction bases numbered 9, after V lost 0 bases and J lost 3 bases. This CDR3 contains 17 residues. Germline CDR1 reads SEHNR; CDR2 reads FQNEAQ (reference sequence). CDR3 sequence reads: CASSLAPTGGQSYEQYF. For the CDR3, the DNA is TGTGCCAGCAGCTTAGCCCCCACAGGGGGCCAAAGCTACGAGCAGTACTTC.

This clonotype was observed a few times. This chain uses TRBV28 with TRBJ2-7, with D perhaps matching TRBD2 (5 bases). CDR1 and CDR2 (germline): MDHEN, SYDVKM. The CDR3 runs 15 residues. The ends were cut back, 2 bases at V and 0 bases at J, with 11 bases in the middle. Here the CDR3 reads CASSLLRGISYEQYF. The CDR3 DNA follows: TGTGCCAGCAGTTTACTTAGAGGGATCTCCTACGAGCAGTACTTC.

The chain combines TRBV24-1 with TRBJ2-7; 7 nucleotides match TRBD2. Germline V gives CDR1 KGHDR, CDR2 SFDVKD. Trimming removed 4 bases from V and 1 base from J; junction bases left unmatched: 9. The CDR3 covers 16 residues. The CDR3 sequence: CATSDPLAEGSYEQYF. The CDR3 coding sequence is TGTGCCACCAGTGACCCTCTAGCGGAGGGATCCTACGAGCAGTACTTC.

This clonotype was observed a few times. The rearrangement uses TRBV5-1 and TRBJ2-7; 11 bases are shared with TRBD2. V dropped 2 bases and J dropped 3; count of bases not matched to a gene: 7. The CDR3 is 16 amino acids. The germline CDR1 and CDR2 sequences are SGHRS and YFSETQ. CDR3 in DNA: TGCGCCAGCAGCTTCGGACTAGCGGGTCCCAGCTACGAGCAGTACTTC. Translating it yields CASSFGLAGPSYEQYF.

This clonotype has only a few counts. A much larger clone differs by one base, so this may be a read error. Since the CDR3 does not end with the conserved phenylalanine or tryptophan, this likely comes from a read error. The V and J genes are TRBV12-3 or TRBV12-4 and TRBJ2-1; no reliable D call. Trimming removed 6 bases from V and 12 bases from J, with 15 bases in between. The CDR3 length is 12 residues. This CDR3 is CASSPTWLGQFS. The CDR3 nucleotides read TGTGCCAGCAGCCCTACATGGCTTGGGCAGTTCTCC.

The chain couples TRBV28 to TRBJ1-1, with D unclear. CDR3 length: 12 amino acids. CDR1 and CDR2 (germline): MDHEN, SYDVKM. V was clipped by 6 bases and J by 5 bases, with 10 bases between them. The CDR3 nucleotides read TGTGCCAGCAGGTTCGTTGGGACTGAAGCTTTCTTT. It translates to CASRFVGTEAFF.

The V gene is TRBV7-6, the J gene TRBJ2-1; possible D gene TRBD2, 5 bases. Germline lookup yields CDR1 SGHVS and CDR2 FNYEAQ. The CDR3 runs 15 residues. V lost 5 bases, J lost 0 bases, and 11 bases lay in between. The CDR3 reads CASSLRTPSYNEQFF. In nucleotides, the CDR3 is TGTGCCAGCAGCCTGCGGACTCCCTCCTACAATGAGCAGTTCTTC. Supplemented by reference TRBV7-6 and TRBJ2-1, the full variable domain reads GAGVSQSPRYKVTKRGQDVALRCDPISGHVSLYWYRQALGQGPEFLTYFNYEAQQDKSGLPNDRFSAERPEGSISTLTIQRTEQRDSAMYRCASSLRTPSYNEQFFGPGTRLTVL.

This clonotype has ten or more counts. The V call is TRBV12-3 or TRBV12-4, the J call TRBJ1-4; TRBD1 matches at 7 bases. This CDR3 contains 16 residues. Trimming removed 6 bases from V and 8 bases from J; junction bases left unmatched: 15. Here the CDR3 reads CASSPHTGAASEKLFF. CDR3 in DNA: TGTGCCAGCAGCCCCCACACAGGGGCCGCTTCGGAAAAACTGTTTTTT.

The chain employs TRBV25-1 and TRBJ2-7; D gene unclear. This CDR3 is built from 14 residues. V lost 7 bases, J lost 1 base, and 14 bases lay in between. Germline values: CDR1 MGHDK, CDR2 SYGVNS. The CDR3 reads CASIPAGTSYEQYF. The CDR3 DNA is TGTGCCAGCATCCCCGCAGGAACGTCCTACGAGCAGTACTTC.

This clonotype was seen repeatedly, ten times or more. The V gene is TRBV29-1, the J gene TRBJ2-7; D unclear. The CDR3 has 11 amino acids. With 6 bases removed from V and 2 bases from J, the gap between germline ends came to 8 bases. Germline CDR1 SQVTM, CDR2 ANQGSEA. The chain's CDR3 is CSVGETYEQYF. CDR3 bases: TGCAGCGTCGGTGAAACCTACGAGCAGTACTTC.

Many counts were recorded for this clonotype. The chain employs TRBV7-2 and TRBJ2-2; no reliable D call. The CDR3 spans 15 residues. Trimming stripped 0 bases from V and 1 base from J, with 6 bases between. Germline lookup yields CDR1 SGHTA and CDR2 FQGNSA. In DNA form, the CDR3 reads TGTGCCAGCAGCTTAGCGGACCTGAACACCGGGGAGCTGTTTTTT. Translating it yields CASSLADLNTGELFF.

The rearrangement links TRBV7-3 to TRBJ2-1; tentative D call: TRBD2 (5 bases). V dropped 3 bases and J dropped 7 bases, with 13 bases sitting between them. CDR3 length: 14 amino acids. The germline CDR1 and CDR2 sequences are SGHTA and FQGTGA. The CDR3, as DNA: TGTGCCAGCAGCTTTTTTGGCCCGGGGAATGAGCAGTTCTTC. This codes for CASSFFGPGNEQFF.

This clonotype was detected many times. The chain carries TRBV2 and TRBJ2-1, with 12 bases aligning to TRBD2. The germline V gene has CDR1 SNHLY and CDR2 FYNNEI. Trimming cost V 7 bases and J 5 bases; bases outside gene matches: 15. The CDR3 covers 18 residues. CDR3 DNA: TGTGCCAGCACTCCATTTGCTCGGCTAGCGGGAGGGGACAATGAGCAGTTCTTC. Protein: CASTPFARLAGGDNEQFF.

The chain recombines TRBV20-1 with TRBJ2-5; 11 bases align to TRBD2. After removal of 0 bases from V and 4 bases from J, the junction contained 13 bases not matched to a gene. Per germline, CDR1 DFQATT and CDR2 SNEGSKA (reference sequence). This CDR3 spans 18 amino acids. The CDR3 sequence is CSARDPETSGIWGETQYF. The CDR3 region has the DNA TGCAGTGCTAGAGATCCGGAGACTAGCGGGATTTGGGGAGAGACCCAGTACTTC.